Reported below is one TCR beta chain. The sample comes from a study of CD8 T cells in Susac syndrome. RNA amounts of about 0.5 to 1 ug underwent reverse transcription with random hexamers. TCRdb fed the immunoSEQ multiplex PCR reads into MiXCR, producing one record per CDR3 protein. This table holds approximately 210,000 distinct CDR3 sequences, approximately 94% found once. CDR3 length: 16 residues. V lost 6 bases, J lost 1 base, and 19 bases lay in between. The V gene's germline CDR1 is SGDLS and CDR2 YYNGEE. The sample was CD4+ T cells from PBMCs. This clonotype originated in a human donor with Susac syndrome. V gene TRBV9 combines with J gene TRBJ1-1; TRBD1 might be the D (6 bases). This chain's CDR3 is CASTRGIQGGNTEAFF. DNA of the CDR3: TGTGCCAGCACCAGAGGGATACAGGGTGGGAACACTGAAGCTTTCTTT.